A selection of T cell receptor beta chains follows, all from one sample in a study of OX40 agonist ivuxolimab in advanced cancers. The method was immunoSEQ multiplex PCR; TCRdb's version includes in-frame clones alone and lacks a portion of them. In the table there are roughly 80,000 clones, about 80% of which are singletons. Sequencing was performed on CD4+ or CD8+ T cells sorted from blood, taken in a trial of the OX40 agonist ivuxolimab. Source of these receptors: an adult with an advanced solid tumor such as melanoma, head and neck, liver or kidney cancer. Each CDR3 is given with its conserved first and last residue. The D gene is left open where the match is weak. Clone size is shown for a subset of rows, as once, few, many or a class of expanded clone.

d_call	clone_size	v_call	j_call	cdr3_aa	cdr3_nt
TRBD1	NA	TRBV2	TRBJ1-6	CASGTGSSYNSPLHF	TGTGCCAGCGGGACAGGGAGCTCCTATAATTCACCCCTCCACTTT
TRBD1	few	TRBV28	TRBJ1-5	CASIEDRVFAQPQHF	TGTGCCAGCATCGAAGACAGGGTTTTCGCCCAGCCCCAGCATTTT
NA	NA	TRBV11-3	TRBJ1-1	CASSSTGLGAFF	TGTGCCAGCAGCTCAACGGGCCTTGGGGCTTTCTTT
NA	NA	TRBV7-2	TRBJ1-3	CASSFVLGPGNTIYF	TGTGCCAGCAGCTTCGTACTTGGACCTGGAAATACCATATATTTT
NA	NA	TRBV29-1	TRBJ1-5	CSVSTFRNQPQHF	TGCAGCGTGTCGACATTTCGCAATCAGCCCCAGCATTTT
TRBD1	NA	TRBV2	TRBJ2-3	CASSRGQGNTDTQYF	TGTGCCAGCAGCCGAGGACAGGGGAACACAGATACGCAGTATTTT
TRBD1	NA	TRBV28	TRBJ1-2	CASSVQTGTGKHGYTF	TGTGCCAGCAGTGTACAGACCGGGACAGGGAAACATGGCTACACCTTC
NA	NA	TRBV28	TRBJ1-2	CASSFAGYVYGYTF	TGTGCCAGCAGTTTTGCCGGGTACGTCTATGGCTACACCTTC
NA	NA	TRBV11-2	TRBJ1-3	CASTPLGGLLGNTIYF	TGTGCCAGCACCCCATTGGGGGGCTTACTTGGAAACACCATATATTTT
TRBD2	NA	TRBV6-6	TRBJ2-3	CASSGAGRGDTQYF	TGTGCCAGCAGTGGAGCGGGGCGAGGGGATACGCAGTATTTT
NA	NA	TRBV11-3	TRBJ2-2	CASSLGGDANTGELFF	TGTGCCAGCAGCTTAGGAGGGGACGCGAACACCGGGGAGCTGTTTTTT
TRBD1	few	TRBV5-1	TRBJ1-1	CASSWTGNEAFF	TGCGCCAGCAGCTGGACAGGGAATGAAGCTTTCTTT
TRBD1	NA	TRBV5-4	TRBJ1-6	CASSRTGVRNSPLHF	TGTGCCAGCAGCAGAACAGGGGTGAGGAATTCACCCCTCCACTTT
NA	NA	TRBV5-5	TRBJ1-5	CASSLGGYSNQPQHF	TGTGCCAGCAGCTTAGGCGGCTATAGCAATCAGCCCCAGCATTTT
TRBD2	NA	TRBV6-1	TRBJ2-3	CASSENWAGGVTTF	TGTGCCAGCAGTGAAAATTGGGCGGGGGGGGTGACAACCTTT
NA	NA	TRBV7-2	TRBJ2-3	CASSTRQSTDTQYF	TGTGCCAGCAGCACTCGTCAAAGCACAGATACGCAGTATTTT
TRBD2	NA	TRBV7-7	TRBJ2-1	CASSPTSTSGGAHEQFF	TGTGCCAGCAGCCCTACGTCGACTAGCGGGGGGGCCCATGAGCAGTTCTTC
NA	once	TRBV6-5	TRBJ1-4	CASTFGRNNEKLFF	TGTGCCAGCACTTTCGGACGGAATAATGAAAAACTGTTTTTT
NA	NA	TRBV5-6	TRBJ1-1	CASSLGANTEAFF	TGTGCCAGCAGCTTGGGGGCGAACACTGAAGCTTTCTTT
NA	NA	TRBV28	TRBJ1-3	CASTRSSGNTIYF	TGTGCCAGCACCCGAAGCTCTGGAAACACCATATATTTT
NA	NA	TRBV30	TRBJ1-3	CAWSSASGNTIYF	TGTGCCTGGAGTTCGGCTAGTGGAAACACCATATATTTT
TRBD1	NA	TRBV6-5	TRBJ2-7	CASSYSARGLYEQYF	TGTGCCAGCAGTTACTCAGCCAGGGGGCTTTACGAGCAGTACTTC
NA	NA	TRBV25-1	TRBJ2-5	CASSDTGKRARQETQYF	TGTGCCAGCAGTGATACCGGGAAGCGGGCCCGACAAGAGACCCAGTACTTC
NA	once	TRBV11-2	TRBJ2-5	CASSLIGETQYF	TGTGCCAGCAGCTTAATCGGGGAGACCCAGTACTTC
NA	once	TRBV4-1	TRBJ1-2	CASSQEPRTYGYTF	TGCGCCAGCAGCCAAGAACCCAGGACCTATGGCTACACCTTC
NA	once	TRBV7-8	TRBJ1-6	CASTLGKASPLHF	TGTGCCAGCACCCTGGGGAAGGCGTCACCCCTCCACTTT
TRBD1	NA	TRBV27	TRBJ1-1	CASGRDRVMNTEAFF	TGTGCCAGCGGACGGGACAGGGTCATGAACACTGAAGCTTTCTTT
NA	NA	TRBV15	TRBJ1-2	CATSRDTGTGNYGYTF	TGTGCCACCAGCAGAGATACAGGGACGGGTAACTATGGCTACACCTTC